These 17 T cell receptor beta chains originate from one sample sequenced in a study of CD8+ T cells in alopecia areata. RNA extraction and reverse transcription yielded cDNA as sequencing template. Profiling relied on immunoSEQ multiplex PCR, and the TCRdb table lists in-frame clones only, not all of them. The sample has fewer than 250,000 clones; approximately 45% are singletons. Noted treatment: oral pan-JAK inhibitor, 5-10 mg twice daily. The sample in question was CD4+ T cells sorted from blood, obtained at approximately week 36, from a patient treated with tofacitinib. Receptor source: a human donor with alopecia areata.

This clone was observed a handful of times. V and J are TRBV10-3 and TRBJ2-6; D gene uncertain. V dropped 4 bases and J dropped 2 bases, with 9 bases sitting between them. CDR3 length: 15 amino acids. From germline, CDR1 is ENHRY and CDR2 SYGVKD. The CDR3 spells CAISAGQAGANVLTF. Here the CDR3 DNA reads TGTGCCATCAGTGCTGGGCAGGCTGGGGCCAACGTCCTGACTTTC.

Note on this clone: A read error may produce the germline difference seen at one junction end. The J gene is TRBJ2-7, the V gene TRBV30; 10 bases agree with TRBD1. This CDR3 spans 10 amino acids. Germline CDR1 is GTSNPN and CDR2 is SVGIG (reference sequence). In DNA form, the CDR3 reads TGCGGGACAGGGGACTACGAGCAGTACTTC. Translated, it gives CGTGDYEQYF.

The chain uses TRBV2 and TRBJ2-3, with a tentative D call TRBD2 (6 bases). V gave up 3 bases and J gave up 10 bases, with 8 bases separating them. Germline CDR1 SNHLY, CDR2 FYNNEI. The CDR3 has 11 residues. This CDR3 reads CASSDSSAQYF. The CDR3 DNA sequence: TGTGCCAGCAGTGACTCTAGCGCGCAGTATTTT.

This clone was seen only a few times. The chain uses TRBV29-1 and TRBJ2-5; TRBD1 matches 7 bases. J was trimmed by 6 bases and V by 7 bases; bases with no gene match: 11. CDR1 and CDR2 from the germline V gene are SQVTM and ANQGSEA. The CDR3 contains 13 residues. The CDR3 sequence is CSGKLIQGKTQYF. As DNA, the CDR3 is TGCAGCGGGAAACTTATACAGGGGAAGACCCAGTACTTC.

In this sample, this clone turned up a few times. The chain is built from TRBV25-1 and TRBJ2-7, with D tentatively TRBD2 (5 bases). The CDR3 sequence is 15 residues long. Germline assignment: CDR1 MGHDK and CDR2 SYGVNS. Trimming took off 3 bases at V and 0 bases at J, with 12 bases between the two ends. CDR3 nucleotide sequence: TGTGCCAGCAGTGATACGAGGGCCCTCTCCTACGAGCAGTACTTC. Protein sequence: CASSDTRALSYEQYF.

A few counts support this clone. This chain uses TRBV6-5 with TRBJ1-2; unclear D gene. Trimming stripped 6 bases from V and 2 bases from J, with 10 bases between. Looked up from germline, CDR1 is MNHEY and CDR2 is SVGAGI. There are 13 residues in the CDR3. The CDR3 spells CASSPRRNYGYTF. The CDR3 DNA is TGTGCCAGCAGCCCGCGTCGGAACTATGGCTACACCTTC.

The gene calls are TRBV18 and TRBJ2-3, with a tentative D call TRBD2 (6 bases). The CDR3 covers 17 residues. V was cut by 3 bases and J by 0 bases, with 16 bases left in between. CDR1 and CDR2 (germline): KGHSH, LQKENI. The CDR3 nucleotides are TGTGCCAGCTCACCCGCCGCCCGGGACTCGAGCACAGATACGCAGTATTTT. Its translation is CASSPAARDSSTDTQYF.

The sample holds a few counts of this clone. The chain is built from TRBV28 and TRBJ1-1, with a possible D match to TRBD1 (6 bases). Trimming stripped 6 bases from V and 5 bases from J, with 16 bases between. The CDR3 runs 14 residues. The germline V gene has CDR1 MDHEN and CDR2 SYDVKM. CDR3 protein: CASSLAGAGTEAFF. The CDR3, as DNA: TGTGCCAGCAGCCTGGCAGGGGCCGGGACTGAAGCTTTCTTT.

CDR3 sequence: CSVGYEQYF. Written as DNA, the CDR3 is TGCAGTGTGGGCTACGAGCAGTACTTC. The chain couples TRBV20-1 to TRBJ2-7; no clear D. Between the trimmed V and J ends, which lost 7 bases and 3 bases, there was a span of 4 bases. The CDR3 spans 9 residues. Germline lookup yields CDR1 DFQATT and CDR2 SNEGSKA (reference sequence).

The chain joins TRBV6-6 to TRBJ2-5; tentative D call: TRBD1 (6 bases). The CDR3 consists of 15 residues. CDR1 MNHNY and CDR2 SVGAGI come from the germline V gene (reference sequence). V lost 2 bases and J lost 3, with 13 bases in between. In DNA, the CDR3 is TGTGCCAGCAGTTACGGGTGGAACAGGGAAGAGACCCAGTACTTC. Translation gives CASSYGWNREETQYF.

The V call is TRBV7-8, the J call TRBJ1-5; D is unresolved. Germline lookup yields CDR1 SGHVS and CDR2 FQNEAQ. Trimming removed 2 bases from V and 6 bases from J, with 8 bases in between. The CDR3 has 13 residues. Here the CDR3 DNA reads TGTGCCAGCAGCTTAAGGTCGGGTCAGCCCCAGCATTTT. Its protein is CASSLRSGQPQHF. The variable domain in full, with the rest retrieved from reference TRBV7-8 and TRBJ1-5, is GAGVSQSPRYKVAKRGQDVALRCDPISGHVSLFWYQQALGQGPEFLTYFQNEAQLDKSGLPSDRFFAERPEGSVSTLKIQRTQQEDSAVYLCASSLRSGQPQHFGDGTRLSIL.

This clone was counted only a few times. This rearrangement joins TRBV4-3 to TRBJ2-5; D call uncertain. Germline V gene data show CDR1 as LGHNA and CDR2 as YSLEER. The CDR3 length is 15 residues. V lost 3 bases and J 4 bases, leaving 15 bases between the germline ends. This chain's CDR3 is CASSHNGHVGETQYF. In DNA, the CDR3 is TGCGCCAGCAGCCACAACGGCCACGTCGGAGAGACCCAGTACTTC.

This chain links TRBV30 with TRBJ2-7; 9 nucleotides agree with TRBD2. Per germline, CDR1 GTSNPN and CDR2 SVGIG (reference sequence). The CDR3 runs 18 residues. V was pared by 0 bases and J by 3 bases, with 15 bases of the junction left unmatched. CDR3 sequence (DNA): TGTGCCTGGAGTGTTGCGAGGTTTAGCGGGAGCCTGAACTACGAGCAGTACTTC. It codes for CAWSVARFSGSLNYEQYF.

The chain couples TRBV5-1 to TRBJ1-2, with a tentative D call TRBD1 (6 bases). Per germline, CDR1 SGHRS and CDR2 YFSETQ. The germline V and J ends were trimmed by 0 bases and 5 bases, with 17 bases remaining between them. This CDR3 is 16 amino acids long. CDR3 coding DNA: TGCGCCAGCAGCTTGGCCACGTCGGGACAACTATATGGCTACACCTTC. Residues: CASSLATSGQLYGYTF.

The rearrangement links TRBV6-4 to TRBJ2-1; no reliable D call. CDR1 MRHNA and CDR2 SNTAGT come from the germline V gene. This CDR3 has 13 amino acids. Deletions cut 4 bases from V and 10 bases from J, with 14 bases between. CDR3 in amino acids: CASSVQLANEQFF. The DNA for the CDR3 is TGTGCCAGCAGTGTGCAGCTTGCGAACGAGCAGTTCTTC.

J is TRBJ2-3 and V is TRBV10-3, with 8 positions matching TRBD2. Germline CDR1 and CDR2: ENHRY and SYGVKD. With 10 bases clipped from V and 3 bases from J, the junction kept 12 bases outside the gene matches. CDR3 length equals 15 residues. The CDR3: CATAMSSGRTDTQYF. The DNA for the CDR3 is TGTGCCACCGCAATGAGCAGCGGGAGAACAGATACGCAGTATTTT.

This clone was counted between two and nine times. The V gene is TRBV7-2, the J gene TRBJ2-1, with no clear D. V dropped 3 bases and J dropped 15 bases, with 3 bases sitting between them. Germline V gene data show CDR1 as SGHTA and CDR2 as FQGNSA. This CDR3 is 8 amino acids long. CDR3 nucleotide sequence: TGTGCCAGCAGCTTTCGGTTCTTC. Protein: CASSFRFF.